The sequence of this TCR beta chain was determined in a study of CD8 T cell repertoires and HIV-1 epitope variants. Study context: Controls were a CMV, EBV and flu peptide pool, Ebola AY9 negative control, and no-peptide well.

Findings and caveats of the study: Most of the nine antigen-specific clonotypes appeared cross-reactive to autologous or escape variants. Beta chains alone show antigen proliferation, not cytokine profile or function.

Only one count was recorded for this clone. Its target is unknown. TCRdb's copy holds only in-frame clones and misses some; the assay was immunoSEQ multiplex PCR. The sample has 90,000 or so clones; over 70% are singletons. This clonotype was sampled from a male donor with HIV. The material sequenced was uncultured baseline CD8+ T cells from peripheral blood mononuclear cells (PBMCs).

CDR3 nucleotide sequence: TGTGCCAGCAGCCCCATCCCCTGGGGGAGCCTTGAAGCTTTCTTT. It is translated as CASSPIPWGSLEAFF. The chain joins TRBV7-2 to TRBJ1-1; TRBD1 might be the D (5 bases). Deletions cut 5 bases from V and 7 bases from J, with 20 bases between. CDR1 and CDR2 from the germline V gene are SGHTA and FQGNSA. The CDR3 has 15 residues.